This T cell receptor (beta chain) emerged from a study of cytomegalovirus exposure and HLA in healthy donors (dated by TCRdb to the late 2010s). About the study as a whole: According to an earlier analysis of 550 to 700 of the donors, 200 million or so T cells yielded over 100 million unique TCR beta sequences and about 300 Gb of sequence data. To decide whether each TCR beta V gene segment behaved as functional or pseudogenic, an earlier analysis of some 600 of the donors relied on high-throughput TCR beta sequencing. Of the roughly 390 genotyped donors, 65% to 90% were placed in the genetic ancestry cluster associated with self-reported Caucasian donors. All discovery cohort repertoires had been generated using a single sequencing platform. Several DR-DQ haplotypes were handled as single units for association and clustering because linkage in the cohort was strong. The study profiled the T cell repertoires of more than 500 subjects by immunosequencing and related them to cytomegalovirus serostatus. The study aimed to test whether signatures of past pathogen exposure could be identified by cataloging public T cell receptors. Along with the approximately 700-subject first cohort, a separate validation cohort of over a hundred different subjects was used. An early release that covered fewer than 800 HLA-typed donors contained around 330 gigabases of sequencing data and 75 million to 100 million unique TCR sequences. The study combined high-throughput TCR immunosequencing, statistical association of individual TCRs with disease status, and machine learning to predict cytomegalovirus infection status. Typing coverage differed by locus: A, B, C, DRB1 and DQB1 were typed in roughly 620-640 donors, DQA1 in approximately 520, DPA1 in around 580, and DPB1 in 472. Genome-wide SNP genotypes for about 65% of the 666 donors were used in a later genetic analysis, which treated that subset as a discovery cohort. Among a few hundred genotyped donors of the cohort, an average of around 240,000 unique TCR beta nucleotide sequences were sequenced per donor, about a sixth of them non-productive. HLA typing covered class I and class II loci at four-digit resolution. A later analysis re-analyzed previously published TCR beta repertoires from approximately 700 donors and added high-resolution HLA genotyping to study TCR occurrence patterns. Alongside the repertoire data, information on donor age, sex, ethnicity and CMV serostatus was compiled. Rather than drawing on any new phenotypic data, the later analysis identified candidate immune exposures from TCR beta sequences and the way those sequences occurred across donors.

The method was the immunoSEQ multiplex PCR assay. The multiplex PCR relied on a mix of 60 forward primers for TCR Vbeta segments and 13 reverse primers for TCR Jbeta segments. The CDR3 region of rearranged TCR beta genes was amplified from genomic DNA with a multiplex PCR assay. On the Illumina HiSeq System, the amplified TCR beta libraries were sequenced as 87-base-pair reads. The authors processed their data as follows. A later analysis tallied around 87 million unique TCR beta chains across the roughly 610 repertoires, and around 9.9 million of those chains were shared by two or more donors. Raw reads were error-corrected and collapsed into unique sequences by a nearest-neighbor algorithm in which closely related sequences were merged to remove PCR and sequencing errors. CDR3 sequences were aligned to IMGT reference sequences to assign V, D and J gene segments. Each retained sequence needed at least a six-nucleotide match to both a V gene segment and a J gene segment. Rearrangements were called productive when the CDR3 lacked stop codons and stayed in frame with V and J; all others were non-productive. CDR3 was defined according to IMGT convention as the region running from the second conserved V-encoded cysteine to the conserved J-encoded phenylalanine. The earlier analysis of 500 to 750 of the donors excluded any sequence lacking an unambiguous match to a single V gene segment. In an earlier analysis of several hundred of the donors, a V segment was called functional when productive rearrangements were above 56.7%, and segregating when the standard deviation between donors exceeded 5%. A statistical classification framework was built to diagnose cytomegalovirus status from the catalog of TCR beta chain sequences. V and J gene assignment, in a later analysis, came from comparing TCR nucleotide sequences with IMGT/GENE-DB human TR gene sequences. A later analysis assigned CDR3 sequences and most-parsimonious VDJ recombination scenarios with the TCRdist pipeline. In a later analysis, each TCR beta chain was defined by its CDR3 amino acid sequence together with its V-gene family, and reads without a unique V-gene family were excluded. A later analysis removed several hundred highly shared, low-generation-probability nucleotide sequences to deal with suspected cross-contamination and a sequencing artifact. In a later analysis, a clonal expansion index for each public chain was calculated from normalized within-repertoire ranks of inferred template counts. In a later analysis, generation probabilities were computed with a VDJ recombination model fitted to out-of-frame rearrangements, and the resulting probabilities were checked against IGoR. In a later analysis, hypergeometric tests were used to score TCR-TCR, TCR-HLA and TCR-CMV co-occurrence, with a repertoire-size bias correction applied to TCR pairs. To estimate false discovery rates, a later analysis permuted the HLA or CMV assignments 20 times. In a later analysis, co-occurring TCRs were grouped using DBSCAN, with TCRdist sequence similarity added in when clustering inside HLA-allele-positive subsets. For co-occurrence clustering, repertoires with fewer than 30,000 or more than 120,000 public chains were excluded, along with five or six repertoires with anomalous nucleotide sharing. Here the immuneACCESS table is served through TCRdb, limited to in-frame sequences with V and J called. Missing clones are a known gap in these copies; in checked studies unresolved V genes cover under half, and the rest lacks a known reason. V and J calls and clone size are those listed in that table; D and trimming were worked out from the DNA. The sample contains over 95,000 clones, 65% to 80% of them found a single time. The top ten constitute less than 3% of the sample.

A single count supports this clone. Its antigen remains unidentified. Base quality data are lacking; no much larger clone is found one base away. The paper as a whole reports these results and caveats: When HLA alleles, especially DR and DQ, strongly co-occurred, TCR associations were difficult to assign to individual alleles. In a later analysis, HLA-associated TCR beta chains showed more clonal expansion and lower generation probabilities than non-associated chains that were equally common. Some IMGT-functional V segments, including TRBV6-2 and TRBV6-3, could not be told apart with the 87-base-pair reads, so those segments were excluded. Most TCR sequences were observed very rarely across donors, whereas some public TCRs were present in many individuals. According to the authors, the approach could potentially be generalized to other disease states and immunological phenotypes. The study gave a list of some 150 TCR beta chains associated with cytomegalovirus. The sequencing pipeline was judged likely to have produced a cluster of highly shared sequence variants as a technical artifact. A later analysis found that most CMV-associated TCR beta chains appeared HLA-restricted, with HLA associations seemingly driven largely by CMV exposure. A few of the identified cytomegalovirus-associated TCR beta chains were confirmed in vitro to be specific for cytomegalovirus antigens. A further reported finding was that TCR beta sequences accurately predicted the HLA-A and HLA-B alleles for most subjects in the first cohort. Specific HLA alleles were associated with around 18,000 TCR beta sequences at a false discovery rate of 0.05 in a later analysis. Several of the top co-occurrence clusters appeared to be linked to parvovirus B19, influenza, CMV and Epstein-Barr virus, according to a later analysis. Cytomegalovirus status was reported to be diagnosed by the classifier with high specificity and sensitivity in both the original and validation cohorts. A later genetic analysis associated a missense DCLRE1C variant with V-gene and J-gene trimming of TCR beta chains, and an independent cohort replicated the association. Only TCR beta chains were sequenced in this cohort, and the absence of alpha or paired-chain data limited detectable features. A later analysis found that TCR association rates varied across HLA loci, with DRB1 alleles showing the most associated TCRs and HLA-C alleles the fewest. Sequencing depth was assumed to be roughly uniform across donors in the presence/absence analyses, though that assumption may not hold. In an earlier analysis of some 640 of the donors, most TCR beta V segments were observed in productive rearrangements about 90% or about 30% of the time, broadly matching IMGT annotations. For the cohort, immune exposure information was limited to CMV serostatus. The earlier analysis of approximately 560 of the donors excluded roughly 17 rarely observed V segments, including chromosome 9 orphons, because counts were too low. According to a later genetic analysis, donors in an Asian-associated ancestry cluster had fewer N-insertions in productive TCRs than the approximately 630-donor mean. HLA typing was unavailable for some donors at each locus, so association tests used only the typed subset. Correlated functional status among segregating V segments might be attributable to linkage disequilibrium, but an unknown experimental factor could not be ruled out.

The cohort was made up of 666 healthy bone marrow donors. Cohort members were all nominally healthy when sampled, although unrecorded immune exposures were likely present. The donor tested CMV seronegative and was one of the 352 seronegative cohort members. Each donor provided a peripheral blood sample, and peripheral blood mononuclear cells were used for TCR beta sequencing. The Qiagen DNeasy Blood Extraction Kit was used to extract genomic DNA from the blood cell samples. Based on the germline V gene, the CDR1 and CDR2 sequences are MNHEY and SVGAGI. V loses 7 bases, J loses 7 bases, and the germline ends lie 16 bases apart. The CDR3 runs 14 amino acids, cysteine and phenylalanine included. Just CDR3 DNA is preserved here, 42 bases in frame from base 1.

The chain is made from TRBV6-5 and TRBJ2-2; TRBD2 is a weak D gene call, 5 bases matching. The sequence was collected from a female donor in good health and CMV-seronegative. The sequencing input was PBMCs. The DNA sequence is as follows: TGTGCCAGCACTCTCGAGATCGGGGTCGGGGAGCTGTTTTTT. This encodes CASTLEIGVGELFF.